A selection of T cell receptor beta chains follows, all from one sample in a study of cytomegalovirus exposure and HLA in healthy donors. Assay used: immunoSEQ multiplex PCR; TCRdb lists only in-frame clones, some missing. The sample holds 70,000 to 100,000 clones, about four fifths seen once. The sequenced material came from PBMCs. These receptors were obtained from a man aged 50-59 years in good health and CMV-seropositive. Each CDR3 is given with its conserved first and last residue. The order of the fields is V gene, clone size, D gene, J gene, CDR3 protein, CDR3 DNA. D genes are given only for firm matches. Expanded clones get a size class; other rows say once, few or many, or leave the size out.

V gene: TRBV7-9
clone size: few
D gene: TRBD1
J gene: TRBJ2-2
CDR3 protein: CASSFTGTGTGELFF
CDR3 DNA: TGTGCCAGCAGCTTTACCGGGACAGGGACCGGGGAGCTGTTTTTT

V gene: TRBV27
clone size: .
D gene: TRBD1
J gene: TRBJ1-5
CDR3 protein: CASSSQLGQASNQPQHF
CDR3 DNA: TGTGCCAGCAGTTCTCAGTTGGGACAGGCCAGCAATCAGCCCCAGCATTTT

V gene: TRBV5-8
clone size: .
D gene: TRBD2
J gene: TRBJ2-7
CDR3 protein: CASSLGTSGRTDF
CDR3 DNA: TGTGCCAGCAGCTTGGGGACTAGCGGGAGAACGGACTTC

V gene: TRBV5-6
clone size: .
D gene: TRBD2
J gene: TRBJ2-7
CDR3 protein: CASSPLGLVSEQYF
CDR3 DNA: TGTGCCAGCAGCCCGTTGGGACTAGTCTCCGAGCAGTACTTC

V gene: TRBV2
clone size: .
D gene: TRBD1
J gene: TRBJ2-3
CDR3 protein: CASTRQGVLGDTQYF
CDR3 DNA: TGTGCCAGCACGCGACAGGGGGTATTGGGGGATACGCAGTATTTT

V gene: TRBV11-2
clone size: .
D gene: TRBD2
J gene: TRBJ2-1
CDR3 protein: CASSPSTSGRNEQFF
CDR3 DNA: TGTGCCAGCAGCCCATCGACTAGCGGGAGAAATGAGCAGTTCTTC

V gene: TRBV9
clone size: .
D gene: TRBD1
J gene: TRBJ2-7
CDR3 protein: CASSATGALGWEQYF
CDR3 DNA: TGTGCCAGCAGCGCAACAGGGGCCCTGGGGTGGGAGCAGTACTTC

V gene: TRBV6-5
clone size: .
D gene: TRBD2
J gene: TRBJ2-1
CDR3 protein: CASSYSPAGTHNEQFF
CDR3 DNA: TGTGCCAGCAGTTACTCGCCAGCGGGAACCCACAATGAGCAGTTCTTC

V gene: TRBV19
clone size: .
D gene: TRBD2
J gene: TRBJ2-7
CDR3 protein: CASSFRAGSYEQYF
CDR3 DNA: TGTGCCAGTAGTTTTAGAGCGGGATCCTACGAGCAGTACTTC

V gene: TRBV2
clone size: .
D gene: .
J gene: TRBJ1-1
CDR3 protein: CASHEGGPKAFF
CDR3 DNA: TGTGCCAGTCATGAGGGGGGGCCTAAAGCTTTCTTT